A single sample is the source of the 8 T cell receptor beta chains below, sequenced in a study of T cells in Graves' hyperthyroidism and ophthalmopathy. TCR beta CDR3 regions were amplified from RNA transcripts. During a first-round RT-PCR of the TCR CDR3, the HTBI primer set was used. TCRdb independently ran MiXCR on the multiplex PCR reads; one entry per CDR3 protein. This sample carries about 840,000 distinct CDR3 sequences, 38% of them seen once, and the ten largest clones take roughly 8.3%. Input material: blood. Every receptor here comes from a man between 18 and 29 years old with Graves' hyperthyroidism.

Worth noting for this clonotype: With a much larger clone just one base away, this may be a read error. The CDR3 is CASRPDRVWYSNQPQHF. CDR3 bases: TGTGCCAGCAGGCCAGACAGAGTGTGGTATAGCAATCAGCCCCAGCATTTT. The gene calls are TRBV7-8 and TRBJ1-5; TRBD1 might be the D (5 bases). V lost 6 bases to trimming and J lost 0 bases, with 18 bases between them. This CDR3 contains 17 residues. Germline V gene lookup returns CDR1 SGHVS and CDR2 FQNEAQ.

This clonotype has just a few counts. This chain joins TRBV7-2 and TRBJ2-7; D is undetermined. V lost 0 bases, J lost 0 bases, and 9 bases lay in between. Looked up from germline, CDR1 is SGHTA and CDR2 is FQGNSA. This CDR3 is built from 15 residues. The CDR3 protein is CASSLAGGHSYEQYF. The CDR3 nucleotides are TGTGCCAGCAGCTTAGCTGGTGGGCACTCCTACGAGCAGTACTTC. Drawing the rest from reference TRBV7-2 and TRBJ2-7, the complete variable domain is GAGVSQSPSNKVTEKGKDVELRCDPISGHTALYWYRQSLGQGLEFLIYFQGNSAPDKSGLPSDRFSAERTGGSVSTLTIQRTQQEDSAVYLCASSLAGGHSYEQYFGPGTRLTVT.

The chain combines TRBV29-1 with TRBJ1-3; D uncertain. The CDR3 has 14 residues. Germline V CDR1 and CDR2: SQVTM, ANQGSEA. The V end lost 3 bases, the J end lost 0 bases, and 9 bases lay between the germline ends. The CDR3 DNA is TGCAGCGTTGAGTCGGATCTCTCTGGAAACACCATATATTTT. Protein: CSVESDLSGNTIYF.

This clonotype showed up just once. The genes are TRBV3-1 and TRBJ1-3, with D perhaps TRBD1 (5 bases). This CDR3 is 16 amino acids long. Trimming removed 4 bases from V and 9 bases from J, with 22 bases in between. Germline values: CDR1 LGHDT, CDR2 YNNKEL (reference sequence). CDR3 DNA: TGTGCCAGCAGCCCCCTTAGATCGGCCGTCGGGGGCACCATATATTTT. Protein sequence: CASSPLRSAVGGTIYF.

At least ten counts were recorded for this clonotype. CDR3 sequence reads: CASSQEDRELFF. The CDR3 bases are TGTGCCAGCAGCCAAGAGGACAGGGAACTGTTTTTT. The genes are TRBV4-2 and TRBJ1-4; 8 bases line up with TRBD1. The CDR3 totals 12 residues. The germline V gene encodes CDR1 LGHNA and CDR2 YNFKEQ. The J segment lost 12 bases and the V segment lost 0 bases, leaving 0 bases of the junction unmatched.

In its sample, this clonotype was seen many times. The V and J genes are TRBV7-9 and TRBJ1-3; 7 positions agree with TRBD1. CDR3 length equals 15 residues. The V gene's germline CDR1 is SEHNR and CDR2 FQNEAQ (reference sequence). Germline trimming cut 7 bases from V and 0 bases from J; bases unmatched to any gene: 6. The CDR3 loop is CASKEGGDSGNTIYF. In DNA, the CDR3 is TGTGCCAGCAAGGAAGGGGGCGACTCTGGAAACACCATATATTTT.

This clonotype was picked up a small number of times. The rearrangement joins TRBV9 to TRBJ1-3; 8 nucleotides line up with TRBD1. The ends lost 3 bases at V and 7 bases at J; junction bases unmatched: 21. The germline V gene has CDR1 SGDLS and CDR2 YYNGEE. This CDR3 contains 19 residues. The CDR3 DNA sequence: TGTGCCAGCAGCGCGACCTGGGACAGGCGACTAGATGGGCGGAACACCATATATTTT. Translation gives CASSATWDRRLDGRNTIYF.

This clonotype was counted only a few times. The junction departs from the called germline gene at one end, perhaps through a read error. The chain links TRBV10-3 to TRBJ2-7; the D is unclear. The germline V gene has CDR1 ENHRY and CDR2 SYGVKD. This CDR3 spans 13 amino acids. The CDR3 protein is CASSYSAGWEQYF. In DNA, the CDR3 is TGTGCCAGCAGTTACTCGGCAGGTTGGGAGCAGTACTTC.